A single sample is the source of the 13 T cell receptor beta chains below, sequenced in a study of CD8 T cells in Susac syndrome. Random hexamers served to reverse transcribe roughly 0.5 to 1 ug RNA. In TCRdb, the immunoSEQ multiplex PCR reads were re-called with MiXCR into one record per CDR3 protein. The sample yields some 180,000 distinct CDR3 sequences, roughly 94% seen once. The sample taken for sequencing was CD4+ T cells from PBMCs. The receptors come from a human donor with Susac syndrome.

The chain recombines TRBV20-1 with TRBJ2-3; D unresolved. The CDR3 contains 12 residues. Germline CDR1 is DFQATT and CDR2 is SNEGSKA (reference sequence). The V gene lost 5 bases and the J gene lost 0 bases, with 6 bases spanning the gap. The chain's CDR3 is CSALLSTDTQYF. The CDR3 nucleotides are TGCAGTGCTCTACTCAGCACAGATACGCAGTATTTT.

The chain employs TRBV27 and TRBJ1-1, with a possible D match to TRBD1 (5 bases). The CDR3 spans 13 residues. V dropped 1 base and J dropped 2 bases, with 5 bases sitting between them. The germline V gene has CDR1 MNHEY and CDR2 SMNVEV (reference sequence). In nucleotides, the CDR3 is TGTGCCAGCAGTTTATGGGACAACACTGAAGCTTTCTTT. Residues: CASSLWDNTEAFF.

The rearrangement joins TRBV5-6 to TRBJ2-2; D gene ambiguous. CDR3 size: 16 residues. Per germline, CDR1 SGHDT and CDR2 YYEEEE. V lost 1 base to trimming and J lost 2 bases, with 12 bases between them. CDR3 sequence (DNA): TGTGCCAGCAGCTTGCAGCCCTATCCCAACACCGGGGAGCTGTTTTTT. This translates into CASSLQPYPNTGELFF.

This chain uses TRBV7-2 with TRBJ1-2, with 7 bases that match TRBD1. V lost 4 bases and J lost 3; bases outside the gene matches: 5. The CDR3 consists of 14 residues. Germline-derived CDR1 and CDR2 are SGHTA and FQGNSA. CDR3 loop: CASSSTGQDYGYTF. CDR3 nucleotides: TGTGCCAGCAGCTCAACCGGACAGGACTATGGCTACACCTTC.

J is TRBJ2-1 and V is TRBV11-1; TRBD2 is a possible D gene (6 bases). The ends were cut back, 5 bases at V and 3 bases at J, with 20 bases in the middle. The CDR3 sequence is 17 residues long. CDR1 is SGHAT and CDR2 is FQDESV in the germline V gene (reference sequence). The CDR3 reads CASSNSLGPGVYNEQFF. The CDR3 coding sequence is TGTGCCAGCAGCAACAGCTTAGGTCCGGGAGTCTACAATGAGCAGTTCTTC.

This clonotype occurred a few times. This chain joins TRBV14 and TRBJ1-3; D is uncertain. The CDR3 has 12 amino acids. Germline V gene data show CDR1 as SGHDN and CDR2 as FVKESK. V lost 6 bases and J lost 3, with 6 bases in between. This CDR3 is CASSQVGNTIYF. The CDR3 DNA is TGTGCCAGCAGTCAGGTTGGAAACACCATATATTTT.

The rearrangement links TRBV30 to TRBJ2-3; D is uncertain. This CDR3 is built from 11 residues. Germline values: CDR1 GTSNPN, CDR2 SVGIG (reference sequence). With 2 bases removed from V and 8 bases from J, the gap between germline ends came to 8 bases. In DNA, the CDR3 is TGTGCCTGGAGTTTGCTCGGTACGCAGTATTTT. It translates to CAWSLLGTQYF.

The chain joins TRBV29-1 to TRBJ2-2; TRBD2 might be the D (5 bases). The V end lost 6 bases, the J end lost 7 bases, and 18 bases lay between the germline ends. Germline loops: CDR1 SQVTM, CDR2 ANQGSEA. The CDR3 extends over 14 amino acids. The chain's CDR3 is CSVKGEGVGGELFF. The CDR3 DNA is TGCAGCGTGAAGGGAGAGGGAGTCGGCGGGGAGCTGTTTTTT.

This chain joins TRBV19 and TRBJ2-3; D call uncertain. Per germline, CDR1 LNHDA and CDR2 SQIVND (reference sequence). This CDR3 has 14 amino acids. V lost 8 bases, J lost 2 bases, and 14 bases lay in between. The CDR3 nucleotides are TGTGCCAGTGCGTCCGGAACAGTCACAGATACGCAGTATTTT. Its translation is CASASGTVTDTQYF.

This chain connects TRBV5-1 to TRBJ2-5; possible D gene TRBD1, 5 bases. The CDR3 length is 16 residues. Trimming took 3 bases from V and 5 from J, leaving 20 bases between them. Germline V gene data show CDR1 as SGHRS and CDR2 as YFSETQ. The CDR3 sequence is CASSSSLKQDGETQYF. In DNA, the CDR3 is TGCGCCAGCAGCTCCTCTCTCAAACAGGACGGGGAGACCCAGTACTTC.

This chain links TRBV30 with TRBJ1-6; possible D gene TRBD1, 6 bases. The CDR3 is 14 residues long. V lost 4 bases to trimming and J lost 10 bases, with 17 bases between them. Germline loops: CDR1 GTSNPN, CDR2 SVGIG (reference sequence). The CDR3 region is CAWTSRGRGSPLHF. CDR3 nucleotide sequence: TGTGCCTGGACCTCCAGGGGAAGGGGCTCACCCCTCCACTTT.

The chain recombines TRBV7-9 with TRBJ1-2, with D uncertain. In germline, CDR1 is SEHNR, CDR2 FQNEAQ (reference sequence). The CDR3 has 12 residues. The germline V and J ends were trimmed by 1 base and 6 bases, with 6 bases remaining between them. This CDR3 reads CASSLGGNGYTF. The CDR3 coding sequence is TGTGCCAGCAGCTTAGGTGGTAATGGCTACACCTTC. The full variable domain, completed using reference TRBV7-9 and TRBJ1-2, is DTGVSQNPRHKITKRGQNVTFRCDPISEHNRLYWYRQTLGQGPEFLTYFQNEAQLEKSRLLSDRFSAERPKGSFSTLEIQRTEQGDSAMYLCASSLGGNGYTFGSGTRLTVV.

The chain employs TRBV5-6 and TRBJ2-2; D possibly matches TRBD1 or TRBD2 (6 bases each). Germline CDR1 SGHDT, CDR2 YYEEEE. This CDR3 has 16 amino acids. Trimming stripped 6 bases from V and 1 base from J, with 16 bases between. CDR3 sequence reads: CASTLLEGVNTGELFF. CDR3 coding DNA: TGTGCCAGCACCCTACTGGAGGGGGTGAACACCGGGGAGCTGTTTTTT.